This T cell receptor beta chain was captured in a study of T cells in Graves' hyperthyroidism and ophthalmopathy. Authors of the study amplified TCR beta CDR3 regions from RNA transcripts. A first-round RT-PCR of the TCR CDR3 used the HTBI primer set. Each CDR3 protein is one row after TCRdb ran MiXCR on the multiplex PCR reads. The sample carries around 600,000 distinct CDR3 sequences, about 16% recorded once. Study-level findings and limits: For ophthalmopathy, model prediction preceded onset by a median around six months. Expanded thyroid clonotypes (above 0.001) were mostly also found in blood.

Comments on this clonotype: Its antigen is undetermined.

The sequencing sample was made of blood. This TCR was sampled from a woman between 35 and 50 years old with Graves' ophthalmopathy.

The CDR3 nucleotides are TGTGCCAGCAGTTCACGGGGAGGAGATAGAAAGACCGGGGAGCTGTTTTTT. Its protein is CASSSRGGDRKTGELFF. The V call is TRBV7-2, the J call TRBJ2-2; tentatively, D is TRBD2 (6 bases). CDR1 is SGHTA, CDR2 FQGNSA, per germline. The V gene lost 6 bases and the J gene lost 5 bases, with 22 bases spanning the gap. CDR3 size: 17 residues.